The rows below give T cell receptor beta chains drawn from one sample of a study of CD8 T cells in ankylosing spondylitis. From the 5' RACE reads, TCRdb called clonotypes with MiXCR, one entry per CDR3 protein. Of 800,000 to 900,000 distinct CDR3 sequences listed, about an eighth are singletons. Sequences were obtained from blood, either unsorted or a sorted T cell fraction (not recorded which). The receptors come from a male donor with ankylosing spondylitis. CDR3s include the opening cysteine and the closing phenylalanine or tryptophan. The order of the fields is CDR3 length, D gene, clone size, V gene, J gene, CDR3 protein, CDR3 DNA. D genes are given only for firm matches. Some rows mark clone size as missing; the rest say once, few, many or name a class of expanded clone.

>13|.|few|TRBV29-1|TRBJ2-5
CSVERLVQETQYF
TGCAGCGTTGAGAGGTTGGTCCAAGAGACCCAGTACTTC
>13|.|.|TRBV4-2|TRBJ2-7
CASSRETDYEQYF
TGTGCCAGCAGCCGGGAGACAGACTACGAGCAGTACTTC
>15|.|.|TRBV7-6|TRBJ2-7
CASSLAGMGSYEQYF
TGTGCCAGCAGCTTAGCAGGGATGGGCTCCTACGAGCAGTACTTC
>13|TRBD2|.|TRBV10-3|TRBJ2-1
CAIRVAGGNEQFF
TGTGCCATCAGAGTAGCGGGAGGCAATGAGCAGTTCTTC
>13|.|many|TRBV10-3|TRBJ2-1
CAINYRDKGEQFF
TGTGCCATCAATTACAGGGATAAGGGAGAGCAGTTCTTC
>13|.|few|TRBV20-1|TRBJ2-1
CSAPRGPYNEQFF
TGCAGTGCTCCCCGGGGCCCCTACAATGAGCAGTTCTTC
>16|.|many|TRBV5-1|TRBJ2-3
CASSLGLRGGTDTQYF
TGCGCCAGCAGCTTAGGACTTCGCGGGGGCACAGATACGCAGTATTTT
>12|TRBD1|many|TRBV20-1|TRBJ1-2
CSAAQGNYGYTF
TGCAGTGCCGCACAGGGGAACTATGGCTACACCTTC
>13|.|.|TRBV5-5|TRBJ2-5
CASLEGQQETQYF
TGTGCCAGCTTGGAGGGACAGCAAGAGACCCAGTACTTC
>14|TRBD2|many|TRBV10-3|TRBJ2-5
CAIKASGLQETQYF
TGTGCCATCAAAGCTAGCGGGTTGCAAGAGACCCAGTACTTC
>14|TRBD1|many|TRBV7-2|TRBJ2-7
CASSPYRGSYEQYF
TGTGCCAGCAGCCCTTACAGGGGTTCCTACGAGCAGTACTTC
>14|.|many|TRBV29-1|TRBJ1-2
CSVVKGGGGYGYTF
TGCAGCGTGGTGAAAGGGGGGGGTGGTTATGGCTACACCTTC
>14|TRBD1|many|TRBV7-2|TRBJ1-4
CASSRQGGWGKLFF
TGTGCCAGCAGCCGGCAGGGGGGCTGGGGAAAACTGTTTTTT
>12|.|.|TRBV20-1|TRBJ2-1
CSASEGSDEQFF
TGCAGTGCTAGTGAGGGGAGCGATGAGCAGTTCTTC
>13|.|many|TRBV12-3/TRBV12-4|TRBJ1-2
CASSLSRDYGYTF
TGTGCCAGCAGTTTGTCACGGGACTATGGCTACACCTTC
>14|TRBD2|.|TRBV20-1|TRBJ2-5
CSARDRAGVETQYF
TGCAGTGCTAGAGATCGAGCGGGGGTCGAGACCCAGTACTTC
>14|TRBD2|few|TRBV20-1|TRBJ2-5
CSARQREFGETQYF
TGCAGTGCTAGACAGCGGGAGTTCGGTGAGACCCAGTACTTC
>13|TRBD1|.|TRBV25-1|TRBJ1-2
CASRQGFAYGYTF
TGTGCCAGTAGACAGGGGTTTGCCTATGGCTACACCTTC
>14|.|few|TRBV12-3/TRBV12-4|TRBJ1-4
CASSKHRAAEKLFF
TGTGCCAGCAGTAAACACAGGGCGGCTGAAAAACTGTTTTTT
>14|.|few|TRBV11-2|TRBJ2-7
CASSPLPGDYEQYF
TGTGCCAGCAGCCCCCTTCCAGGGGACTACGAGCAGTACTTC
>17|TRBD1|.|TRBV6-5|TRBJ1-6
CASSARTGTYPNSPLHF
TGTGCCAGCAGTGCGAGGACAGGGACTTATCCTAATTCACCCCTCCACTTT
>14|.|.|TRBV5-1|TRBJ1-1
CASSLVGGADEDFF
TGCGCCAGCAGCTTGGTTGGGGGCGCCGATGAAGATTTCTTT
>12|.|few|TRBV6-5|TRBJ1-2
CASRTAFYGYTF
TGTGCCAGCAGGACGGCTTTTTATGGCTACACCTTC
>13|.|many|TRBV29-1|TRBJ1-4
CSVEEGADEKLFF
TGCAGCGTTGAAGAGGGCGCGGACGAAAAACTGTTTTTT
>17|TRBD1|.|TRBV5-1|TRBJ2-7
CASSLGPQGAEDGEQYF
TGCGCCAGCAGCTTGGGTCCCCAGGGGGCCGAAGATGGCGAGCAGTACTTC
>14|.|.|TRBV20-1|TRBJ2-3
CGTRATTHTDTQYF
TGCGGAACCCGAGCGACTACCCACACAGATACGCAGTATTTT
>13|TRBD1|.|TRBV6-4|TRBJ1-2
CARSGQARYGYTF
TGTGCCAGATCCGGACAGGCCCGCTATGGCTACACCTTC
>12|.|many|TRBV29-1|TRBJ1-1
CSVEGLNTEAFF
TGCAGCGTTGAGGGTTTGAACACTGAAGCTTTCTTT
>13|.|few|TRBV20-1|TRBJ1-1
CSARPSTLPEAFF
TGCAGTGCTCGACCTAGCACGTTGCCTGAAGCTTTCTTT
>16|TRBD2|.|TRBV7-9|TRBJ2-2
CASSFVGLAGEGELFF
TGTGCCAGCAGCTTCGTCGGACTAGCGGGAGAGGGGGAGCTGTTTTTT
>18|.|many|TRBV5-1|TRBJ2-1
CASSASTGLYQNYNEQFF
TGCGCCAGCAGCGCGTCGACAGGCCTGTACCAGAACTACAATGAGCAGTTCTTC